These 30 T cell receptor beta chains originate from one sample sequenced in a study of blood T cell repertoires in COVID-19. The method was immunoSEQ multiplex PCR; TCRdb's version includes in-frame clones alone and lacks a portion of them. The table shows around 19,000 clones, with more than 80% occurring only once. The sample comprised peripheral blood. Every receptor here comes from a human donor in a cohort sampled during active COVID-19.

V usage is TRBV4-3 and J usage is TRBJ1-1; 9 nucleotides align to TRBD1. The ends lost 0 bases at V and 6 bases at J; junction bases unmatched: 20. The CDR3 extends over 20 amino acids. Germline loops: CDR1 LGHNA, CDR2 YSLEER. CDR3 region: CASSQDAVPGGLQGASEAFF. CDR3 bases: TGCGCCAGCAGCCAAGATGCGGTTCCGGGTGGACTACAGGGGGCTTCTGAAGCTTTCTTT.

The chain recombines TRBV6-5 with TRBJ1-5, with 7 bases identical to TRBD1. V shed 6 bases and J 11 bases; nucleotides not matched to a gene: 13. This CDR3 is built from 14 residues. Germline V gene lookup returns CDR1 MNHEY and CDR2 SVGAGI. CDR3 coding DNA: TGTGCCAGCAGCCCACAGGGGATAGGAAGGACCCAGCATTTT. It is translated as CASSPQGIGRTQHF.

The V and J genes are TRBV3-1 (or the pseudogene TRBV3-2) and TRBJ2-2, with unresolved D. The germline V gene encodes CDR1 LGHDT and CDR2 YNNKEL (reference sequence). V was pared by 1 base and J by 6 bases, with 9 bases between. This CDR3 is built from 14 residues. CDR3 bases: TGTGCCAGCAGCCAAGGCACCCTAGCCGGGGAGCTGTTTTTT. This gives the protein CASSQGTLAGELFF.

The table lists this clone with a count of one. The V call is TRBV3-1 (or the pseudogene TRBV3-2), the J call TRBJ2-3, with TRBD2 matching over 13 bases. J lost 0 bases, V lost 4 bases, and 1 base had no gene match. Germline CDR1 and CDR2: LGHDT and YNNKEL (reference sequence). The CDR3 runs to 16 residues. CDR3 DNA: TGTGCCAGCAGCCGGACTAGCGGGGGAAGCACAGATACGCAGTATTTT. Translating it yields CASSRTSGGSTDTQYF.

CDR3 DNA sequence: TGTGCCAGCAGCCCCCGACTAGCGGGAGGGCCGCGGGCAGATACGCAGTATTTT. Translated: CASSPRLAGGPRADTQYF. The V and J genes are TRBV7-2 and TRBJ2-3; TRBD2 agrees at 14 bases. The CDR3 contains 18 residues. CDR1 and CDR2 from the germline V gene are SGHTA and FQGNSA. Trimming cost V 5 bases and J 4 bases; bases outside gene matches: 11. The complete variable domain, with remaining parts taken from reference TRBV7-2 and TRBJ2-3, reads GAGVSQSPSNKVTEKGKDVELRCDPISGHTALYWYRQSLGQGLEFLIYFQGNSAPDKSGLPSDRFSAERTGGSVSTLTIQRTQQEDSAVYLCASSPRLAGGPRADTQYFGPGTRLTVL.

This sequence joins TRBV7-8 and TRBJ2-7, with a possible D match to TRBD2 (6 bases). V was trimmed by 4 bases and J by 7 bases, leaving 17 bases between them. The germline gives CDR1 SGHVS, CDR2 FQNEAQ. The CDR3 loop spans 14 amino acids. CDR3 coding DNA: TGTGCCAGCAGCTCCCTCCGGGCGGGGCGGGAGCAGTACGTC. Protein product: CASSSLRAGREQYV.

In this sample, this clone is medium-sized (0.01 to 0.1%). The chain links TRBV28 to TRBJ1-5; 12 bases are a match to TRBD1. The CDR3 loop spans 16 amino acids. The germline V gene encodes CDR1 MDHEN and CDR2 SYDVKM. The trim removed 7 bases at V and 5 bases at J, leaving 9 bases unmatched. CDR3 sequence: CASTNRRDRGHQPQHF. CDR3 coding DNA: TGTGCCAGCACCAACCGCCGGGACAGGGGGCATCAGCCCCAGCATTTT.

V and J are TRBV28 and TRBJ1-1; 9 nucleotides agree with TRBD1. This CDR3 has 17 residues. Losses at the gene ends were 3 bases for V and 4 bases for J; bases not matched to a gene: 12. CDR1 is MDHEN, CDR2 SYDVKM, per germline. The CDR3 DNA reads as TGTGCCAGCAGTTTGGCCGGGACAGGGAGGTTTGGCACTGAAGCTTTCTTT. Its protein is CASSLAGTGRFGTEAFF. The variable domain in full, with the rest retrieved from reference TRBV28 and TRBJ1-1, is DVKVTQSSRYLVKRTGEKVFLECVQDMDHENMFWYRQDPGLGLRLIYFSYDVKMKEKGDIPEGYSVSREKKERFSLILESASTNQTSMYLCASSLAGTGRFGTEAFFGQGTRLTVV.

The genes are TRBV7-2 and TRBJ2-1; 9 nucleotides match TRBD1. V was clipped by 0 bases and J by 9 bases; unmatched bases: 12. This CDR3 has 17 residues. Germline-derived CDR1 and CDR2 are SGHTA and FQGNSA. CDR3 sequence: CASSLAAGTGFMAEQFF. In DNA form, the CDR3 reads TGTGCCAGCAGCTTAGCGGCCGGGACAGGGTTTATGGCTGAGCAGTTCTTC.

This clone was picked up one time. This chain connects TRBV6-2 or TRBV6-3 to TRBJ1-1; D is possibly TRBD1 (6 bases). Germline V gene sequence: CDR1 MNHEY, CDR2 SVGEGT. V dropped 5 bases and J dropped 5 bases, with 15 bases sitting between them. This CDR3 has 14 amino acids. CDR3 in amino acids: CASSTQGRGTEAFF. For the CDR3, the DNA is TGTGCCAGCAGTACCCAGGGGCGGGGGACTGAAGCTTTCTTT.

This chain joins TRBV19 and TRBJ2-1; 13 bases are shared with TRBD2. Germline V CDR1 and CDR2: LNHDA, SQIVND (reference sequence). The CDR3 consists of 18 residues. Trimming removed 6 bases from V and 5 bases from J; junction bases left unmatched: 13. Here the CDR3 reads CASRAGTSGILNHNEQFF. The DNA of the CDR3 is TGTGCCAGTAGAGCCGGGACTAGCGGGATACTTAACCACAATGAGCAGTTCTTC.

V usage is TRBV19 and J usage is TRBJ2-2, with 8 bases fitting TRBD2. CDR3 length equals 15 residues. Trimming at V came to 8 bases and at J to 9 bases, leaving 14 bases not matched to a gene. Germline CDR1 LNHDA, CDR2 SQIVND (reference sequence). The CDR3 loop reads CASGGSGLARWELFF. The DNA for the CDR3 is TGTGCCAGTGGGGGAAGCGGACTAGCTCGCTGGGAGCTGTTTTTT.

V is TRBV19 and J is TRBJ1-5; TRBD1 matches 8 bases. The V segment lost 3 bases and the J segment 0 bases; nucleotides outside the gene matches: 7. The CDR3 runs to 17 residues. The V gene's germline CDR1 is LNHDA and CDR2 SQIVND (reference sequence). The CDR3 loop reads CASSIFLGQDSNQPQHF. CDR3 bases: TGTGCCAGTAGTATCTTTTTGGGACAGGATAGCAATCAGCCCCAGCATTTT.

The chain recombines TRBV28 with TRBJ1-4; D is ambiguous. Trimming removed 2 bases from V and 8 bases from J, with 6 bases in between. The germline gives CDR1 MDHEN, CDR2 SYDVKM. This CDR3 is built from 12 residues. The CDR3 region is CASSLRSEKLFF. The CDR3 bases are TGTGCCAGCAGTTTACGAAGCGAAAAACTGTTTTTT.

CDR3 nucleotide sequence: TGTGCCAGCTCACCTTCAGGGGCGGCCTTCATGAACACTGAAGCTTTCTTT. It translates to CASSPSGAAFMNTEAFF. The chain links TRBV18 to TRBJ1-1; weak D call: TRBD1 (6 bases). The CDR3 contains 17 residues. Germline CDR1 is KGHSH and CDR2 is LQKENI. The V and J ends lost 3 bases and 0 bases respectively, with 17 bases between them. The full variable domain, rest sourced from reference TRBV18 and TRBJ1-1, is NAGVMQNPRHLVRRRGQEARLRCSPMKGHSHVYWYRQLPEEGLKFMVYLQKENIIDESGMPKERFSAEFPKEGPSILRIQQVVRGDSAAYFCASSPSGAAFMNTEAFFGQGTRLTVV.

A single count supports this clone. V gene TRBV7-9 combines with J gene TRBJ1-4, with D possibly being TRBD1 (6 bases). The CDR3 extends over 13 amino acids. Germline V gives CDR1 SEHNR, CDR2 FQNEAQ (reference sequence). Trimming cost V 8 bases and J 7 bases, with 14 bases left between them. CDR3 loop: CASGRQGPEKLFF. The CDR3 DNA reads TGTGCCAGCGGTAGGCAGGGGCCTGAAAAACTGTTTTTT.

The genes are TRBV28 and TRBJ2-5, with TRBD2 identical over 13 bases. This CDR3 has 18 residues. Germline V gene sequence: CDR1 MDHEN, CDR2 SYDVKM. Trimming took 5 bases from V and 3 from J; bases not matched to a gene: 12. The CDR3 coding sequence is TGTGCCAGCAGTACGAGAAGACTAGCGGGGGGTCGGGAAGAGACCCAGTACTTC. It codes for CASSTRRLAGGREETQYF.

V and J are TRBV2 and TRBJ2-7, with D maybe TRBD2 (7 bases). The V gene lost 2 bases and the J gene lost 6 bases, with 17 bases spanning the gap. The CDR3 length is 15 residues. Germline V gene lookup returns CDR1 SNHLY and CDR2 FYNNEI. The CDR3 coding sequence is TGTGCCAGCAGTGAATTGGCGGGGGCCTTGGTCGAGCAGTACGTC. This sequence encodes CASSELAGALVEQYV.

The chain couples TRBV7-2 to TRBJ2-7; 9 bases agree with TRBD1. The germline gives CDR1 SGHTA, CDR2 FQGNSA. V shed 1 base and J 5 bases; nucleotides not matched to a gene: 6. The CDR3 sequence is 15 residues long. Here the CDR3 DNA reads TGTGCCAGCAGCTTAGTGGTGACAGGGGGAAACGAGCAGTACTTC. Residues: CASSLVVTGGNEQYF.

The gene calls are TRBV3-1 (or the pseudogene TRBV3-2) and TRBJ2-3; D possibly corresponds to TRBD2 (5 bases). The CDR3 is 13 amino acids. The V end lost 1 base, the J end lost 6 bases, and 8 bases lay between the germline ends. Germline values: CDR1 LGHDT, CDR2 YNNKEL (reference sequence). The CDR3 sequence is CASSQGGLDTQYF. The CDR3 DNA is TGTGCCAGCAGCCAAGGCGGGCTGGATACGCAGTATTTT.

The gene calls are TRBV7-3 and TRBJ1-1; TRBD1 aligns across 8 bases. CDR3 length: 15 residues. CDR1 and CDR2 from the germline V gene are SGHTA and FQGTGA. V trimming: 2 bases; J trimming: 0 bases; junction bases outside the gene matches: 2. The CDR3 is CASSLGTGLNTEAFF. CDR3 sequence (DNA): TGTGCCAGCAGCTTAGGGACAGGACTGAACACTGAAGCTTTCTTT.

This clone was seen only a few times. Other DNA sequences in this specimen translate into the identical CDR3. V usage is TRBV5-1 and J usage is TRBJ2-5; 8 bases are shared with TRBD1. Per the germline V gene, CDR1 is SGHRS and CDR2 is YFSETQ. The CDR3 consists of 14 residues. V gave up 2 bases and J gave up 4 bases; unmatched junction bases: 4. The CDR3 DNA follows: TGCGCCAGCAGCTTCGGACAGGGAGGAGAGACCCAGTACTTC. Translation gives CASSFGQGGETQYF.

This clone came up once. The chain recombines TRBV6-2 or TRBV6-3 with TRBJ2-1; TRBD1 matches at 8 bases. The CDR3 consists of 15 residues. Per germline, CDR1 MNHEY and CDR2 SVGEGT. The ends lost 6 bases at V and 2 bases at J; junction bases unmatched: 6. The CDR3 loop is CASSRNRGAYNEQFF. CDR3 in DNA: TGTGCCAGCAGCCGCAACAGGGGGGCCTACAATGAGCAGTTCTTC.

The CDR3 nucleotides read TGTGCCAGCAGCTTAGCGAGGACTAGCTCGTTTGAGCAGTTCTTC. It yields the protein CASSLARTSSFEQFF. The rearrangement links TRBV7-2 to TRBJ2-1, with TRBD2 matching over 8 bases. The CDR3 totals 15 residues. From germline, CDR1 is SGHTA and CDR2 FQGNSA. The trim removed 0 bases at V and 9 bases at J, leaving 7 bases unmatched.

V gene TRBV6-2 or TRBV6-3 combines with J gene TRBJ1-6, with D unresolved. The CDR3 totals 15 residues. V dropped 5 bases and J dropped 0 bases, with 8 bases sitting between them. CDR1 and CDR2 from the germline V gene are MNHEY and SVGEGT. CDR3 residues: CASSAMSSYNSPLHF. Here the CDR3 DNA reads TGTGCCAGCAGTGCGATGAGCTCCTATAATTCACCCCTCCACTTT.

This chain links TRBV21-1 with TRBJ2-1; the table's D call, TRBD2, has no DNA check behind it. TRBV21-1 is a known pseudogene. The length of the CDR3 is 16 residues. The CDR3, as DNA: TGTGCCAGCAGCAAAATTAGGCTAGCGGGTGACAATGAGCAGTTCTTC. This gives the protein CASSKIRLAGDNEQFF.

This chain links TRBV4-2 with TRBJ1-4; D is unclear. Trimming shortened V by 1 base and J by 11 bases, and 14 bases separated the two germline ends. The CDR3 runs to 14 residues. Germline lookup yields CDR1 LGHNA and CDR2 YNFKEQ. The CDR3 nucleotides read TGTGCCAGCAGCCAAGGAAGTCAGCGGGAGAAACTGTTTTTT. Protein sequence: CASSQGSQREKLFF.

Only a few counts were recorded for this clone. The chain employs TRBV14 and TRBJ1-3; D is ambiguous. Deletions cut 2 bases from V and 0 bases from J, with 5 bases between. The germline gives CDR1 SGHDN, CDR2 FVKESK. The CDR3 consists of 14 residues. CDR3 sequence reads: CASSQQISGNTIYF. In DNA form, the CDR3 reads TGTGCCAGCAGCCAACAGATCTCTGGAAACACCATATATTTT. Combining the CDR3 with reference TRBV14 and TRBJ1-3 gives the whole variable domain EAGVTQFPSHSVIEKGQTVTLRCDPISGHDNLYWYRRVMGKEIKFLLHFVKESKQDESGMPNNRFLAERTGGTYSTLKVQPAELEDSGVYFCASSQQISGNTIYFGEGSWLTVV.

The chain recombines TRBV4-2 with TRBJ2-5, with a possible D match to TRBD2 (5 bases). Germline V gene lookup returns CDR1 LGHNA and CDR2 YNFKEQ. The germline V and J ends were trimmed by 0 bases and 3 bases, with 8 bases remaining between them. This CDR3 comprises 14 residues. CDR3 sequence reads: CASSQDVSEETQYF. The CDR3 DNA is TGTGCCAGCAGCCAAGATGTTAGCGAAGAGACCCAGTACTTC.

This chain links TRBV5-6 with TRBJ1-1, with D hard to call. V shed 0 bases and J shed 5 bases, with 11 bases lying between them. Germline CDR1 SGHDT, CDR2 YYEEEE. The CDR3 sequence is 14 residues long. CDR3 sequence (DNA): TGTGCCAGCAGCTTGGAAGGCCTGAGGACTGAAGCTTTCTTT. Its translation: CASSLEGLRTEAFF.